Detailed here is one T cell receptor (beta chain). The antigen is undetermined. The data stem from a study of Graves' ophthalmopathy and Graves' hyperthyroidism. Amplification targeted the TCR beta CDR3 regions, with RNA transcripts as the source material. Investigators did first-round RT-PCR with HTBI primers, then second-round multiplex PCR. TCRdb processed the multiplex PCR reads anew with MiXCR; each CDR3 protein has one entry. The table has around 590,000 distinct CDR3 sequences, roughly 39% seen once. The diagnosis combined clinical symptoms, thyroxine, TRAb, thyroid ultrasound and orbital computed tomography scans. The CDR3 has 10 residues. CDR1 is SQVTM, CDR2 ANQGSEA, per germline. Trimming cost V 7 bases and J 2 bases, with 4 bases left between them. General observations from the study: Blood also carried most expanded thyroid clonotypes exceeding 0.001 frequency.

The chain combines TRBV29-1 with TRBJ2-3; D gene ambiguous. The sequencing input was peripheral blood or thyroid tissue (not recorded which). This clonotype was obtained from an adult man with Graves' hyperthyroidism. The CDR3 region is CSDITDTQYF. CDR3 DNA sequence: TGCAGCGACATCACAGATACGCAGTATTTT.